These T cell receptor beta chains were read from a single sample in a study of T cell responses to AZD1222 COVID-19 vaccine. Produced via immunoSEQ multiplex PCR; TCRdb's table is partial and in-frame only. The sample shows about 200,000 clones, approximately 93% of them seen only once. The specimen was peripheral blood, collected 28 days after the second AZD1222 dose. The receptors shown here come from an adult who received the AZD1222 COVID-19 vaccine. CDR3s include the opening cysteine and the closing phenylalanine or tryptophan. Fields, in order: J gene, V gene, CDR3 length, clone size, D gene, CDR3 DNA, CDR3 protein. A D gene is named only where the DNA matches it firmly. Size is omitted from some rows. Given values are once, few, many or a class for expanded clones.

TRBJ1-2,TRBV7-2,15,NA,NA,TGTGCCAGCAGCTTAATGAGTGACCGCAGCTATGGCTACACCTTC,CASSLMSDRSYGYTF
TRBJ1-5,TRBV7-8,15,NA,NA,TGTGCCAGCAGCTTAGTGGGGACACCCAATCAGCCCCAGCATTTT,CASSLVGTPNQPQHF
TRBJ1-2,TRBV29-1,16,NA,TRBD1,TGCAGCGTTGCCCTCGGTCAGACAGGGGCAGACTATGGCTACACCTTC,CSVALGQTGADYGYTF
TRBJ1-4,TRBV6-5,13,NA,NA,TGTGCCAGCAGGTCAGGGAGGCGAGAAAAACTGTTTTTT,CASRSGRREKLFF
TRBJ2-3,TRBV27,16,NA,NA,TGTGCCAGCAGTTTGATGGGGATGACTAGCACAGATACGCAGTATTTT,CASSLMGMTSTDTQYF
TRBJ1-2,TRBV9,12,NA,NA,TGTGCCAGCAGCAATTTCTTGGGTGGCTACACCTTC,CASSNFLGGYTF
TRBJ2-1,TRBV4-3,15,NA,NA,TGCGCCAGCAGCCAAGATGGAGGCTCACCGAATGAGCAGTTCTTC,CASSQDGGSPNEQFF
TRBJ1-2,TRBV24-1,23,NA,NA,TGTGCCACCCGGATTCGGTACCTTTCGACAGGATCTCCTCAAGGCCGGGTAGACTATGGCTACACCTTC,CATRIRYLSTGSPQGRVDYGYTF
TRBJ1-4,TRBV9,16,NA,NA,TGTGCCAGCAGCCCAACAAACGGGGCGTTTAATGAAAAACTGTTTTTT,CASSPTNGAFNEKLFF
TRBJ1-1,TRBV3-1/TRBV3-2,12,NA,NA,TGTGCCAGCAGCCCCGGCTCGTCGGTAGCTTTCTTT,CASSPGSSVAFF
TRBJ1-5,TRBV12-3/TRBV12-4,12,NA,NA,TGTGCCACCACGTGGGACAATCAGCCCCAGCATTTT,CATTWDNQPQHF
TRBJ1-2,TRBV7-2,13,NA,NA,TGTGCCAGCAGCTCCCGGAATAGGGGTGGCTACACCTTC,CASSSRNRGGYTF
TRBJ2-1,TRBV3-1/TRBV3-2,13,NA,NA,TGTGCCAGCAGCCAAGATGGCCAGGGTGAGCAGTTCTTC,CASSQDGQGEQFF
TRBJ2-7,TRBV19,14,NA,NA,TGTGCCAGTAGTATAGAAGGGCCCTCCTACGAGCAGTACTTC,CASSIEGPSYEQYF
TRBJ1-1,TRBV29-1,13,NA,NA,TGCAGCGTTGATTCGGTTTTGAACACTGAAGCTTTCTTT,CSVDSVLNTEAFF
TRBJ1-3,TRBV5-4,15,NA,NA,TGTGCCAGCAGCCCACAGGGTGGCACTGGAAACACCATATATTTT,CASSPQGGTGNTIYF
TRBJ1-2,TRBV2,13,once,NA,TGTGCCAGCAGTGAAGGGCAGGTATATGGCTACACCTTC,CASSEGQVYGYTF
TRBJ1-6,TRBV20-1,15,NA,NA,TGCAGTGCTAGTCGTGGGGGGGCCTATAATTCACCCCTCCACTTT,CSASRGGAYNSPLHF
TRBJ1-5,TRBV7-9,15,NA,TRBD1,TGTGCCAGCAGCAGGACAGGGGGCCTCAATCAGCCCCAGCATTTT,CASSRTGGLNQPQHF
TRBJ1-6,TRBV5-4,14,NA,NA,TGTGCCAGCAGCCAGGGGATAAAAAATTCACCCCTCCACTTT,CASSQGIKNSPLHF
TRBJ2-7,TRBV5-1,13,NA,NA,TGCGCCAGCAGCTTGGTGGACAATTACGAGCAGTACTTC,CASSLVDNYEQYF
TRBJ1-1,TRBV7-8,15,NA,TRBD1,TGTGCCAGCAGCTTAGCTACAGGGGTGAGCACTGAAGCTTTCTTT,CASSLATGVSTEAFF
TRBJ2-7,TRBV14,13,NA,NA,TGTGCCAGCAGCCAACTGGGGTCCTACGAGCAGTACTTC,CASSQLGSYEQYF
TRBJ1-2,TRBV5-1,15,NA,TRBD1,TGCGCCAGCAGCTGGGGGCCGCCAGGGGGCTCTGGCTACACCTTC,CASSWGPPGGSGYTF
TRBJ1-1,TRBV30,9,NA,TRBD1,TGTGCCTGGGGGACAGCGGGGTTCTTT,CAWGTAGFF
TRBJ1-1,TRBV5-1,13,NA,NA,TGCGCCACCTCTGCGCAGGGCGACACTGAAGCTTTCTTT,CATSAQGDTEAFF
TRBJ1-3,TRBV6-2/TRBV6-3,15,NA,TRBD1,TGTGCCAGCAGCGCTACAGGGGCTTCTGGAAACACCATATATTTT,CASSATGASGNTIYF
TRBJ2-3,TRBV2,16,NA,TRBD2,TGTGCCAGCGTCGATGGCGGGAGAACTAGCACAGATACGCAGTATTTT,CASVDGGRTSTDTQYF
TRBJ2-4,TRBV11-2,11,NA,NA,TGTGCCAGCAGCTCACAAAACATTCAGTACTTC,CASSSQNIQYF
TRBJ2-3,TRBV4-1,13,NA,NA,TGCGCCAGCAGCCGCCCTATGGGGGATACGCAGTATTTT,CASSRPMGDTQYF
TRBJ1-6,TRBV3-1/TRBV3-2,17,once,NA,TGTGCCAGCAGCCAAAAATCGGTAGCTCCTGGCAATTCACCCCTCCACTTT,CASSQKSVAPGNSPLHF
TRBJ2-7,TRBV5-1,15,NA,TRBD2,TGCGCCAGCAGCTCGACTAGCGGGGGGGCCTACGAGCAGTACTTC,CASSSTSGGAYEQYF
TRBJ1-6,TRBV4-2,16,NA,NA,TGTGCCAGCAGTAGCGTGCAGGACAGTACTAATTCACCCCTCCACTTT,CASSSVQDSTNSPLHF
TRBJ1-1,TRBV28,17,NA,TRBD1,TGTGCCAGCAGTTTATCTCCACCGGGGACAGGGGTTACTGAAGCTTTCTTT,CASSLSPPGTGVTEAFF
TRBJ1-2,TRBV7-9,15,NA,TRBD1,TGTGCCAGCAGCTCTGGGGACAGGCAGTTCTCTGGCTACACCTTC,CASSSGDRQFSGYTF
TRBJ1-1,TRBV2,12,once,NA,TGTGCCAGCACCCAGGGCTCAACTGAAGCTTTCTTT,CASTQGSTEAFF
TRBJ1-5,TRBV4-3,15,NA,NA,TGCGCCAGCAGCCAAGTGGTAGGGAGCAATCAGCCCCAGCATTTT,CASSQVVGSNQPQHF
TRBJ2-2,TRBV3-1/TRBV3-2,14,once,NA,TGTGCCAGCAGCCCCCTACGGACCACCGGGGAGCTGTTTTTT,CASSPLRTTGELFF
TRBJ1-3,TRBV28,13,NA,NA,TGTGCCAGCAGTTTATCCCAGCGAAACACCATATATTTT,CASSLSQRNTIYF
TRBJ2-2,TRBV4-3,15,few,NA,TGCGCCAGCAGCCATCCGACCAGGGAGCCCGGGGAGCTGTTTTTT,CASSHPTREPGELFF
TRBJ1-1,TRBV7-9,15,NA,NA,TGTGCCAGCAGCTTTGGGTACATCTCGAACACTGAAGCTTTCTTT,CASSFGYISNTEAFF
TRBJ1-1,TRBV19,14,NA,TRBD1,TGTGCCAGTAGGTGGGACAGCCGGAACACTGAAGCTTTCTTT,CASRWDSRNTEAFF
TRBJ1-1,TRBV14,12,NA,NA,TGTGCCAGCAGCGGGAGAGGCACTGAAGCTTTCTTT,CASSGRGTEAFF
TRBJ1-5,TRBV12-5,17,once,NA,TGTGCTAGTGGTTTGGTACTCGCGGGATTTTACAATCAGCCCCAGCATTTT,CASGLVLAGFYNQPQHF
TRBJ2-1,TRBV10-2,14,NA,TRBD2,TGCGCCAGCAGTGAAAACGGGTTGGGAGGGGAGCAGTTCTTC,CASSENGLGGEQFF
TRBJ2-5,TRBV7-6,15,NA,TRBD1,TGTGCCAGCAGCTACTTCAGGGGGCGTCGGGAGACCCAGTACTTC,CASSYFRGRRETQYF